The present T cell receptor beta chain was sequenced within a study of T-cell reconstitution after alpha-beta-depleted transplantation in children. The authors prepared the TCRbeta library with unique molecular identifiers. TCRdb used MiXCR to reprocess the PCR reads, holding one entry per CDR3 protein. The data show around 480,000 distinct CDR3 sequences, approximately 32% seen once. Specimen: PBMCs from the stem cell graft donor, collected from the stem cell graft. The TCR comes from a human donor who donated a stem cell graft to a child with aplastic anemia.

This CDR3 is CASSLRPSSDNQPQHF. The CDR3 DNA is TGTGCCAGCAGCCTAAGACCGTCCTCTGATAATCAGCCCCAGCATTTT. This chain links TRBV7-2 with TRBJ1-5; no definite D call. Trimming stripped 5 bases from V and 4 bases from J, with 18 bases between. The CDR3 loop spans 16 amino acids. CDR1 SGHTA and CDR2 FQGNSA come from the germline V gene.